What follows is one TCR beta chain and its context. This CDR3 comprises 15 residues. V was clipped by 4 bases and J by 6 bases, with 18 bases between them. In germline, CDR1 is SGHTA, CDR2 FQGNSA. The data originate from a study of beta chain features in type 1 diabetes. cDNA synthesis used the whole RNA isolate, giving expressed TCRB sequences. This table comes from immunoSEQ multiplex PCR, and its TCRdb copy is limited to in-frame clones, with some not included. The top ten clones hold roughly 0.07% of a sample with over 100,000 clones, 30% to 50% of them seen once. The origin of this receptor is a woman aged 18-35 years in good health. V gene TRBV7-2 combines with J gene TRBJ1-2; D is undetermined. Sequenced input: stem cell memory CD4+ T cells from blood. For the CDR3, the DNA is TGTGCCAGCAGCTCTCCAGCGTTACATACCGATGGCTACACCTTC. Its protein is CASSSPALHTDGYTF.